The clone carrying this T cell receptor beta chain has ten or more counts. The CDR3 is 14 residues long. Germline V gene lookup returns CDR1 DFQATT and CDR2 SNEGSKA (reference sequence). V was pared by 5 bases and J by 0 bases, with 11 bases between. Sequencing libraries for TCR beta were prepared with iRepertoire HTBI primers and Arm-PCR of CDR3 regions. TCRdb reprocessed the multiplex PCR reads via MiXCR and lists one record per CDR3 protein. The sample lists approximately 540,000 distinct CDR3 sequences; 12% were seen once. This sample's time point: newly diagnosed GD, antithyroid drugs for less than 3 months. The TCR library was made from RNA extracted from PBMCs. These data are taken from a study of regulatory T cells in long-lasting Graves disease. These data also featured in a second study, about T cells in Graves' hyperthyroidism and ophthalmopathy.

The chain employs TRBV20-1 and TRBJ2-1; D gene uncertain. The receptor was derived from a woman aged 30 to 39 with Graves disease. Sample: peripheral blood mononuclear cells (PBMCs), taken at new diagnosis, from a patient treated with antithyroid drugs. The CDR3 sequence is CSAPMHTSYNEQFF. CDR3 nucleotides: TGCAGTGCTCCTATGCATACCTCCTACAATGAGCAGTTCTTC.